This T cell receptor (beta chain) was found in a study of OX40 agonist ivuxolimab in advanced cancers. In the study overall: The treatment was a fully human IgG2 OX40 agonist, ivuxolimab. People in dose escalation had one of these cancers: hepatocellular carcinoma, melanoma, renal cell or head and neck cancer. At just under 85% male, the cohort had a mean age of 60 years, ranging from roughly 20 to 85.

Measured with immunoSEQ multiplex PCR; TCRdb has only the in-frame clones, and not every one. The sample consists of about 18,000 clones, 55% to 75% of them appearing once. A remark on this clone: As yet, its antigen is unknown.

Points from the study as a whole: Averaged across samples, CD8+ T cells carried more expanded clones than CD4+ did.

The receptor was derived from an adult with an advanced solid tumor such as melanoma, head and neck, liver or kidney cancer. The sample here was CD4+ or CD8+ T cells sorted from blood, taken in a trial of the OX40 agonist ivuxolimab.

For the CDR3, the DNA is TGTGCCAGCAGCTTAGGGAATCAGCCCCAGCATTTT. Encoded protein: CASSLGNQPQHF. This chain links TRBV13 with TRBJ1-5, with D unresolved. Germline V gives CDR1 PRHDT, CDR2 FYEKMQ (reference sequence). CDR3 length: 12 residues. V lost 0 bases and J 4 bases, leaving 1 base between the germline ends. The full variable domain, its missing parts supplied by reference TRBV13 and TRBJ1-5, is AAGVIQSPRHLIKEKRETATLKCYPIPRHDTVYWYQQGPGQDPQFLISFYEKMQSDKGSIPDRFSAQQFSDYHSELNMSSLELGDSALYFCASSLGNQPQHFGDGTRLSIL.